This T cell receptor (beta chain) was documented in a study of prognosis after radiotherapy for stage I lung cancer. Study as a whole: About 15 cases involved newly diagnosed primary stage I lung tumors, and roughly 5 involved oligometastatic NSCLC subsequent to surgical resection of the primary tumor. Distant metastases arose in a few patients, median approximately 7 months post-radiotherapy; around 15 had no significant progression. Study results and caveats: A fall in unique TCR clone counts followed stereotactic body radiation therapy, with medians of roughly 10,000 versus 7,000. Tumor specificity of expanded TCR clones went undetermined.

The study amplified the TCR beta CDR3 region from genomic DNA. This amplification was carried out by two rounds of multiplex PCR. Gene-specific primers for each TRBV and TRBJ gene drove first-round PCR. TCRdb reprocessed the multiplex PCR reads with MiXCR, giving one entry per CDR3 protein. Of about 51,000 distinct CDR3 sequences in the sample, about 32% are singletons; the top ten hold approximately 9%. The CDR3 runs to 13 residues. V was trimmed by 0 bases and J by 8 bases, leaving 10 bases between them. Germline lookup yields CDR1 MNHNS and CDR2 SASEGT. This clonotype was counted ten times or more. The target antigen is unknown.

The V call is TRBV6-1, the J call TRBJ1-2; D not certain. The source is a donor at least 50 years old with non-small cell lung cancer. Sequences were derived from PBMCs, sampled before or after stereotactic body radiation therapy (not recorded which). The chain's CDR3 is CASSEAVTSGYTF. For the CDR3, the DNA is TGTGCCAGCAGTGAAGCGGTCACGTCGGGCTACACCTTC.